This entry describes one TCR beta chain. This sample is part of a study of blood T cell repertoires in COVID-19. CDR3 length: 12 amino acids. V lost 4 bases, J lost 5 bases, and 3 bases lay in between. Sequencing was performed with immunoSEQ multiplex PCR; in TCRdb, only in-frame clones are kept and a portion is missing. The table has 95,000 or so clones, 80% to 90% seen once. Sample: peripheral blood. V gene TRBV12-3 or TRBV12-4 combines with J gene TRBJ1-6; no clear D gene. The sequence came from an elderly man with active or convalescent COVID-19. CDR3 region: CASSSHNSPLHF. The DNA of the CDR3 is TGTGCCAGCAGTTCTCATAATTCACCCCTCCACTTT.